In this sample, the clone carrying this TCR beta chain turned up once. Its antigen is undetermined. The protocol was immunoSEQ multiplex PCR, while the TCRdb copy is restricted to in-frame clones and leaves out a portion. The data contain some 45,000 clones, approximately 80% of them singletons. CDR1 MDHEN and CDR2 SYDVKM come from the germline V gene. Deletions cut 2 bases from V and 2 bases from J, with 7 bases between. There are 14 residues in the CDR3. The sample is drawn from a study of OX40 agonist ivuxolimab in advanced cancers. On the study more broadly: The study gave patients intravenous ivuxolimab at 0.01 to 10 mg/kg every 2 weeks.

Study-wide results and caveats: No determination was made of the antigen specificity of the expanded peripheral T cells. At 0.1 to 3.0 mg/kg and by week 6, clonal expansion occurred in CD4+ and CD8+ blood T cells. There were, on average, more expanded clones in CD8+ T cells than in CD4+.

Sequencing was performed on CD4+ or CD8+ T cells sorted from blood, taken in a trial of the OX40 agonist ivuxolimab. This TCR was recovered from an adult with an advanced solid tumor such as melanoma, head and neck, liver or kidney cancer. This chain uses TRBV28 with TRBJ2-1; maybe TRBD1 (5 bases). Written as DNA, the CDR3 is TGTGCCAGCAGTTTAAGACAGCCCTACAATGAGCAGTTCTTC. As protein: CASSLRQPYNEQFF. The complete variable domain, with remaining parts taken from reference TRBV28 and TRBJ2-1, reads DVKVTQSSRYLVKRTGEKVFLECVQDMDHENMFWYRQDPGLGLRLIYFSYDVKMKEKGDIPEGYSVSREKKERFSLILESASTNQTSMYLCASSLRQPYNEQFFGPGTRLTVL.